The source of this TCR beta chain is a study of T-cell memory formation after mild COVID-19. The V gene's germline CDR1 is SGHKS and CDR2 YYEKEE (reference sequence). Trimming stripped 1 base from V and 6 bases from J, with 16 bases between. The CDR3 is 15 residues long. With constant-segment primers, 5'RACE yielded cDNA libraries of TCR alpha and TCR beta that carried sample barcodes and UMIs. Using its own MiXCR run on the 5' RACE reads, TCRdb lists one record per CDR3 protein. The table shows about 560,000 distinct CDR3 sequences, with 17% occurring only once. This clonotype has more than one count but fewer than ten.

This receptor was taken from an adult woman who had mild COVID-19 (a few samples of this study predate the infection). Cell type and time point are not known. The chain is built from TRBV5-5 and TRBJ1-1, with D possibly being TRBD1 (5 bases). The material sequenced was PBMCs or a T cell subset sorted from them (not recorded which). The CDR3 spells CASSLTTLGGAEAFF. The CDR3 bases are TGTGCCAGCAGCTTGACCACCCTGGGGGGTGCTGAAGCTTTCTTT.